A selection of T cell receptor beta chains follows, all from one sample in a study of blood T cell repertoires in COVID-19. Clones were sequenced by immunoSEQ multiplex PCR, and TCRdb holds only the in-frame ones, with some missing. The sample carries roughly 380,000 clones, approximately 81% recorded once. Source material: peripheral blood. The receptors stem from a woman in her late teens or twenties with acute or convalescent COVID-19. Both conserved end residues are part of each CDR3. Each record gives: V gene, clone size, J gene, D gene, CDR3 DNA, CDR3 protein. The D gene is left open where the match is weak. Clone size is stated in some rows and not others, as once, few, many or a class when expanded.

v_gene: TRBV5-6; abundance: once; j_gene: TRBJ2-4; d_gene: NA; CDR3nt: TGTGCCAGCAGCTTGAGGGCAGGGCTAGCCAAAAACATTCAGTACTTC; CDR3aa: CASSLRAGLAKNIQYF
v_gene: TRBV28; abundance: NA; j_gene: TRBJ2-5; d_gene: TRBD2; CDR3nt: TGTGCCAGCAGTTCAGGGACTAGCGGGAGTCCCGAGACCCAGTACTTC; CDR3aa: CASSSGTSGSPETQYF
v_gene: TRBV11-2; abundance: few; j_gene: TRBJ1-2; d_gene: NA; CDR3nt: TGTGCCAGCAGCTTAAATGGGGGGGACTCAGGCTATGGCTACACCTTC; CDR3aa: CASSLNGGDSGYGYTF
v_gene: TRBV9; abundance: NA; j_gene: TRBJ1-5; d_gene: NA; CDR3nt: TGTGCCAGCAGCGTGGGAATAGGGGGGGCACAGCCCCAGCATTTT; CDR3aa: CASSVGIGGAQPQHF
v_gene: TRBV29-1; abundance: NA; j_gene: TRBJ1-2; d_gene: NA; CDR3nt: TGCAGCGTTGAAAGCCTGGGGCAAAACTATGGCTACACCTTC; CDR3aa: CSVESLGQNYGYTF
v_gene: TRBV3-1/TRBV3-2; abundance: once; j_gene: TRBJ1-1; d_gene: TRBD1; CDR3nt: TGTGCCAGCAGCCACCGACAGGGCGGATCTACTGAAGCTTTCTTT; CDR3aa: CASSHRQGGSTEAFF
v_gene: TRBV4-1; abundance: NA; j_gene: TRBJ1-2; d_gene: NA; CDR3nt: TGCGCCAGCAGCCACTTCTTTACCGGACAGAACCTGTATGGCTACACCTTC; CDR3aa: CASSHFFTGQNLYGYTF
v_gene: TRBV5-4; abundance: NA; j_gene: TRBJ2-1; d_gene: TRBD2; CDR3nt: TGTGCCAGCAGCTTACCGGGGGGGCTTAATGAGCAGTTCTTC; CDR3aa: CASSLPGGLNEQFF
v_gene: TRBV29-1; abundance: NA; j_gene: TRBJ1-4; d_gene: NA; CDR3nt: TGCAGCGTTGAGGGGCGCGGGGGGGAAAAACTGTTTTTT; CDR3aa: CSVEGRGGEKLFF
v_gene: TRBV2; abundance: NA; j_gene: TRBJ2-7; d_gene: TRBD2; CDR3nt: TGTGCCAGCAACGGGACTAGCGGACCCTACGAGCAGTACTTC; CDR3aa: CASNGTSGPYEQYF
v_gene: TRBV28; abundance: NA; j_gene: TRBJ1-2; d_gene: NA; CDR3nt: TGTGCCAGCAGCCCCCGGACAATACCCTCCCAGGCTGGCTACACCTTC; CDR3aa: CASSPRTIPSQAGYTF
v_gene: TRBV5-1; abundance: NA; j_gene: TRBJ2-7; d_gene: TRBD2; CDR3nt: TGCGCCAGCAGCTTGGACACGGGAGGGAACGAGCAGTACTTC; CDR3aa: CASSLDTGGNEQYF
v_gene: TRBV9; abundance: NA; j_gene: TRBJ2-3; d_gene: TRBD2; CDR3nt: TGTGCCAGCAGCCCCAGCGGGGGCCCTAGCCCAGATACGCAGTATTTT; CDR3aa: CASSPSGGPSPDTQYF
v_gene: TRBV7-6; abundance: NA; j_gene: TRBJ2-7; d_gene: NA; CDR3nt: TGTGCCAGCAGCTTAGGAGTTGGGGCCGCCTACGAGCAGTACTTC; CDR3aa: CASSLGVGAAYEQYF
v_gene: TRBV19; abundance: NA; j_gene: TRBJ2-7; d_gene: TRBD1; CDR3nt: TGTGCCAGTAGTACGCACTCCGGGACAGATCAGGGCGAGCAGTACTTC; CDR3aa: CASSTHSGTDQGEQYF
v_gene: TRBV9; abundance: NA; j_gene: TRBJ2-7; d_gene: TRBD1; CDR3nt: TGTGCCAGCAGCGTAGCCCCTGGGACAGCCTTTTCCTACGAGCAGTACTTC; CDR3aa: CASSVAPGTAFSYEQYF
v_gene: TRBV5-1; abundance: NA; j_gene: TRBJ2-2; d_gene: TRBD2; CDR3nt: TGCGCCAGCAGCTTGAGAGCGGGAGACCTCTACGGGGAGCTGTTTTTT; CDR3aa: CASSLRAGDLYGELFF
v_gene: TRBV19; abundance: NA; j_gene: TRBJ2-3; d_gene: TRBD1; CDR3nt: TGTGCCAGTAGTAGGGGACAGGGGGCAGGAGATACGCAGTATTTT; CDR3aa: CASSRGQGAGDTQYF
v_gene: TRBV2; abundance: NA; j_gene: TRBJ1-2; d_gene: NA; CDR3nt: TGTGCCAGCAGTGATGAGGTAAACTATGGCTACACCTTC; CDR3aa: CASSDEVNYGYTF
v_gene: TRBV19; abundance: once; j_gene: TRBJ2-7; d_gene: NA; CDR3nt: TGTGCCAGTAGTCTCACCCAGGGATACGAGCAGTACTTC; CDR3aa: CASSLTQGYEQYF
v_gene: TRBV2; abundance: NA; j_gene: TRBJ1-5; d_gene: TRBD1; CDR3nt: TGTGCCAGCAGCTTCTCGACAGGGAGGCAGCCCCAGCATTTT; CDR3aa: CASSFSTGRQPQHF
v_gene: TRBV5-1; abundance: NA; j_gene: TRBJ1-2; d_gene: TRBD1; CDR3nt: TGCGCCAGCAGCTTGACCGCAGGGGGCGTGAGCTATGGCTACACCTTC; CDR3aa: CASSLTAGGVSYGYTF
v_gene: TRBV4-2; abundance: NA; j_gene: TRBJ1-1; d_gene: NA; CDR3nt: TGTGCCAGCAGCCAAGAGGGGGGGATCACTGAAGCTTTCTTT; CDR3aa: CASSQEGGITEAFF
v_gene: TRBV25-1; abundance: NA; j_gene: TRBJ2-7; d_gene: TRBD1; CDR3nt: TGTGCCAGCAGTGAATATAAGGGACAGGGGGTAAGTTTCGAGCAGTACTTC; CDR3aa: CASSEYKGQGVSFEQYF
v_gene: TRBV15; abundance: few; j_gene: TRBJ1-2; d_gene: TRBD1; CDR3nt: TGTGCCACCAGCAGAGAACCTCCTACAGGGGGCATCGGCTACACCTTC; CDR3aa: CATSREPPTGGIGYTF
v_gene: TRBV7-9; abundance: few; j_gene: TRBJ1-1; d_gene: NA; CDR3nt: TGTGCCAGCAGCTTAGTTTCCGGGGTGAACACTGAAGCTTTCTTT; CDR3aa: CASSLVSGVNTEAFF
v_gene: TRBV7-3; abundance: NA; j_gene: TRBJ2-5; d_gene: NA; CDR3nt: TGTGCCAGCAGCTTAAGTGCGGGGAGAGGAGAGACCCAGTACTTC; CDR3aa: CASSLSAGRGETQYF
v_gene: TRBV10-3; abundance: NA; j_gene: TRBJ1-2; d_gene: NA; CDR3nt: TGTGCCATCAGTGAGTCGCGTACAGTCGAAGGCTACACCTTC; CDR3aa: CAISESRTVEGYTF
v_gene: TRBV3-1/TRBV3-2; abundance: few; j_gene: TRBJ1-1; d_gene: NA; CDR3nt: TGTGCCAGCAGCCCCAGGGTCACAGGGCGGAGTGAAGCTTTCTTT; CDR3aa: CASSPRVTGRSEAFF
v_gene: TRBV9; abundance: NA; j_gene: TRBJ1-2; d_gene: NA; CDR3nt: TGTGCCAGCAGCGAAGGAACAGGTACTAACTATGGCTACACCTTC; CDR3aa: CASSEGTGTNYGYTF
v_gene: TRBV19; abundance: NA; j_gene: TRBJ1-2; d_gene: NA; CDR3nt: TGTGCCAGTAGTATGGGCCCACCTAACTATGGCTACACCTTC; CDR3aa: CASSMGPPNYGYTF
v_gene: TRBV6-6; abundance: NA; j_gene: TRBJ1-5; d_gene: NA; CDR3nt: TGTGCCAGCAGTTACGGGGGAGGCGTTCAGCCCCAGCATTTT; CDR3aa: CASSYGGGVQPQHF
v_gene: TRBV25-1; abundance: NA; j_gene: TRBJ2-1; d_gene: NA; CDR3nt: TGTGCCAGCAGAAAAGAAGGGACATACAATGAGCAGTTCTTC; CDR3aa: CASRKEGTYNEQFF
v_gene: TRBV5-4; abundance: NA; j_gene: TRBJ2-1; d_gene: TRBD2; CDR3nt: TGTGCCAGCAGCTTACTAGCGGGAGACTCGGGTGAGCAGTTCTTC; CDR3aa: CASSLLAGDSGEQFF
v_gene: TRBV25-1; abundance: NA; j_gene: TRBJ2-3; d_gene: NA; CDR3nt: TGTGCCAGCAGTGACCCGACAACTAGCACAGATACGCAGTATTTT; CDR3aa: CASSDPTTSTDTQYF
v_gene: TRBV6-6; abundance: NA; j_gene: TRBJ2-3; d_gene: NA; CDR3nt: TGTGCCAGCGCAGAGGAGGGCCGCACAGATACGCAGTATTTT; CDR3aa: CASAEEGRTDTQYF
v_gene: TRBV3-1/TRBV3-2; abundance: NA; j_gene: TRBJ2-1; d_gene: NA; CDR3nt: TGTGCCAGCAGCCAAGGGTCGGGAGCGCGTAATGAGCAGTTCTTC; CDR3aa: CASSQGSGARNEQFF
v_gene: TRBV6-5; abundance: NA; j_gene: TRBJ1-3; d_gene: TRBD1; CDR3nt: TGTGCCAGCCGGGACAGCGACTCTGGAAACACCATATATTTT; CDR3aa: CASRDSDSGNTIYF
v_gene: TRBV5-6; abundance: NA; j_gene: TRBJ2-1; d_gene: TRBD2; CDR3nt: TGTGCCAGCAGCTCGGGGGGCAATGAGCAGTTCTTC; CDR3aa: CASSSGGNEQFF
v_gene: TRBV2; abundance: NA; j_gene: TRBJ1-4; d_gene: TRBD1; CDR3nt: TGTGCCAGCAGGCCGGGACAGGGAGATGAAAAACTGTTTTTT; CDR3aa: CASRPGQGDEKLFF
v_gene: TRBV7-3; abundance: NA; j_gene: TRBJ1-6; d_gene: NA; CDR3nt: TGTGCCAGCAGCTTAGCAGGGCGTCTGTCACCCCTCCACTTT; CDR3aa: CASSLAGRLSPLHF
v_gene: TRBV6-5; abundance: NA; j_gene: TRBJ2-7; d_gene: TRBD1; CDR3nt: TGTGCCAGCAGGGACAGGGCGTCCTACGAGCAGTACTTC; CDR3aa: CASRDRASYEQYF
v_gene: TRBV3-1/TRBV3-2; abundance: NA; j_gene: TRBJ1-2; d_gene: NA; CDR3nt: TGTGCCAGCAGCCAAGACTGGGGGGTGGACTATGGCTACACCTTC; CDR3aa: CASSQDWGVDYGYTF
v_gene: TRBV29-1; abundance: once; j_gene: TRBJ1-2; d_gene: TRBD1; CDR3nt: TGCAGCGCTCACAGGGGAGGCGTCAATCGCTACACCTTC; CDR3aa: CSAHRGGVNRYTF